This TCR beta chain was found in a study of blood T cell repertoires in COVID-19. For the study at large: Some COVID-19 samples were acute and others convalescent; all came from the United States, Italy and Spain. The cDNA or gDNA used as material had been derived from T cells, B-cell-depleted T cells, or PBMCs.

V gave up 4 bases and J gave up 5 bases; unmatched junction bases: 3. The CDR3 sequence is 13 residues long. In the authors' methods: Estimated nucleated cell counts came from reference gene primer amplification. Produced via immunoSEQ multiplex PCR; TCRdb's table is partial and in-frame only. From that table come the V and J calls and clone size; the DNA was used to work out D and trimming. The sample has more than 65,000 clones, 65% to 80% seen once. The sequencing input was peripheral blood. The clonotype comes from a woman of 80 years or more with active or convalescent COVID-19. The chain couples TRBV12-3 or TRBV12-4 to TRBJ1-1; 8 bases are shared with TRBD1. CDR3 sequence: CASSWTGRTEAFF. CDR3 coding DNA: TGTGCCAGCAGTTGGACAGGGAGAACTGAAGCTTTCTTT.